This passage covers 26 T cell receptor beta chains from one sample sequenced in a study of shared clonotypes between healthy human individuals. The repertoire was sequenced with immunoSEQ multiplex PCR; TCRdb's copy has only in-frame clones and lacks some. The repertoire consists of under 1,900,000 clones, with about 98.5% occurring once and the leading ten covering approximately 0.4%. Sequenced material: naive CD4+ T cells sorted from blood. Subset in this sample: CD45RA+ positively selected. The receptors come from a man younger than 45 in good health.

The chain recombines TRBV28 with TRBJ2-1, with TRBD1 matching over 7 bases. CDR1 is MDHEN and CDR2 is SYDVKM in the germline V gene. The ends lost 2 bases at V and 3 bases at J; junction bases unmatched: 4. The length of the CDR3 is 15 residues. CDR3 nucleotides: TGTGCCAGCAGTTTAAGACAGGGCAACTACAATGAGCAGTTCTTC. Translated, it gives CASSLRQGNYNEQFF.

The chain joins TRBV11-2 to TRBJ2-7; D unclear. There are 14 residues in the CDR3. Trimming took off 5 bases at V and 0 bases at J, with 11 bases between the two ends. Germline CDR1 reads SGHAT; CDR2 reads FQNNGV. Here the CDR3 DNA reads TGTGCCAGCAGCCAAAGGCGGACCTCCTACGAGCAGTACTTC. Protein sequence: CASSQRRTSYEQYF.

The chain employs TRBV27 and TRBJ2-1; no firm D call. The CDR3 sequence is 17 residues long. Germline CDR1 is MNHEY and CDR2 is SMNVEV (reference sequence). V lost 0 bases and J 5 bases, leaving 17 bases between the germline ends. The CDR3 loop reads CASSLSIPRMGNNEQFF. The CDR3 DNA follows: TGTGCCAGCAGTTTATCGATCCCCCGGATGGGTAACAATGAGCAGTTCTTC.

The rearrangement links TRBV9 to TRBJ1-3; D not resolved. In germline, CDR1 is SGDLS, CDR2 YYNGEE. Between the trimmed V and J ends, which lost 3 bases and 3 bases, there was a span of 10 bases. This CDR3 contains 14 residues. The CDR3 DNA is TGTGCCAGCAGCGCATGGAAGGATGGAAACACCATATATTTT. Translated: CASSAWKDGNTIYF. The whole variable domain, filled in from reference TRBV9 and TRBJ1-3, reads DSGVTQTPKHLITATGQRVTLRCSPRSGDLSVYWYQQSLDQGLQFLIQYYNGEERAKGNILERFSAQQFPDLHSELNLSSLELGDSALYFCASSAWKDGNTIYFGEGSWLTVV.

This clone has a single count. This chain links TRBV5-1 with TRBJ2-7; TRBD2 matches at 10 bases. The CDR3 consists of 14 residues. V lost 0 bases, J lost 6 bases, and 3 bases stayed unmatched. CDR1 SGHRS and CDR2 YFSETQ come from the germline V gene. CDR3 in DNA: TGCGCCAGCAGCTTGGATCCTAGCGGGAGCGAGCAGTACTTC. It yields the protein CASSLDPSGSEQYF.

The V and J genes are TRBV18 and TRBJ1-4; D may be TRBD1 (6 bases). Trimming cost V 0 bases and J 5 bases, with 13 bases left between them. Looked up from germline, CDR1 is KGHSH and CDR2 is LQKENI. CDR3 length: 16 amino acids. CDR3 residues: CASSPPGARYNEKLFF. In nucleotides, the CDR3 is TGTGCCAGCTCACCACCGGGGGCCAGGTACAATGAAAAACTGTTTTTT.

Only one count was recorded for this clone. The J gene is TRBJ2-7, the V gene TRBV27; TRBD1 aligns across 9 bases. The V and J ends lost 5 bases and 3 bases, in that order; junction bases with no gene match: 5. This CDR3 has 14 residues. The germline gives CDR1 MNHEY, CDR2 SMNVEV (reference sequence). The CDR3 loop reads CASSPGTGNYEQYF. In DNA, the CDR3 is TGTGCCAGCAGTCCCGGGACAGGGAACTACGAGCAGTACTTC.

In DNA form, the CDR3 reads TGTGCCAGCAGCTTCGGCAGGGTATATGGCTACACCTTC. Translation gives CASSFGRVYGYTF. The chain employs TRBV5-6 and TRBJ1-2; D possibly corresponds to TRBD1 (5 bases). Trimming shortened V by 2 bases and J by 5 bases, and 10 bases separated the two germline ends. Per germline, CDR1 SGHDT and CDR2 YYEEEE. CDR3 length equals 13 residues.

V is TRBV11-2 and J is TRBJ2-5; the D gene is possibly TRBD2 (6 bases). V was shortened by 0 bases and J by 4 bases, with 12 bases between the two germline ends. The CDR3 runs to 15 residues. The germline V gene encodes CDR1 SGHAT and CDR2 FQNNGV. The chain's CDR3 is CASSLESAGLETQYF. The CDR3 region has the DNA TGTGCCAGCAGCTTAGAATCGGCGGGACTAGAGACCCAGTACTTC.

V gene TRBV2 combines with J gene TRBJ2-7, with 7 bases lining up with TRBD2. J lost 1 base, V lost 6 bases, and 9 bases had no gene match. Germline V gene data show CDR1 as SNHLY and CDR2 as FYNNEI. The CDR3 is 15 amino acids. The CDR3 region is CASRAPRTRSYEQYF. The DNA for the CDR3 is TGTGCCAGCAGGGCTCCTAGGACTAGATCCTACGAGCAGTACTTC.

The J gene is TRBJ1-2, the V gene TRBV9; D uncertain. The CDR3 is 15 amino acids. Trimming removed 4 bases at V and 0 bases at J, with 13 bases between. Germline assignment: CDR1 SGDLS and CDR2 YYNGEE. CDR3 protein: CASSPDPGANYGYTF. CDR3 bases: TGTGCCAGCAGCCCGGATCCCGGAGCTAACTATGGCTACACCTTC.

The V call is TRBV27, the J call TRBJ2-6, with D possibly TRBD1 on 6 matching bases. This CDR3 has 13 amino acids. V was cut by 5 bases and J by 11 bases, with 13 bases left in between. Germline assignment: CDR1 MNHEY and CDR2 SMNVEV (reference sequence). The CDR3 nucleotides read TGTGCCAGCAGTCTTACAGGGTTCCACGTCCTGACTTTC. It yields the protein CASSLTGFHVLTF.

This rearrangement joins TRBV5-4 to TRBJ2-3; TRBD1 aligns across 9 bases. The ends lost 2 bases at V and 2 bases at J; junction bases unmatched: 9. The CDR3 is made up of 17 amino acids. Germline V gene lookup returns CDR1 SGHNT and CDR2 YYREEE (reference sequence). CDR3 DNA: TGTGCCAGCAGCTTCGAGCTCCGGGACAGGGACACAGATACGCAGTATTTT. Translated: CASSFELRDRDTDTQYF.

The rearrangement links TRBV5-1 to TRBJ2-4; a possible D gene is TRBD2 (5 bases). Trimming removed 4 bases at V and 3 bases at J, with 14 bases between. CDR3 length: 15 amino acids. Germline CDR1 and CDR2: SGHRS and YFSETQ. The CDR3 region has the DNA TGCGCCAGCAGCCAGGCTAGCATTGGCAAAAACATTCAGTACTTC. Residues: CASSQASIGKNIQYF.

This clone occurred once. The genes are TRBV7-2 and TRBJ2-7; D possibly corresponds to TRBD1 (5 bases). V was clipped by 1 base and J by 3 bases, with 13 bases between them. The CDR3 is 15 amino acids. Germline lookup yields CDR1 SGHTA and CDR2 FQGNSA. The CDR3 DNA follows: TGTGCCAGCAGCTTAGTCTTGGACAAGAGCTACGAGCAGTACTTC. Translated, it gives CASSLVLDKSYEQYF.

V usage is TRBV28 and J usage is TRBJ2-2, with 7 bases fitting TRBD2. Germline V gene sequence: CDR1 MDHEN, CDR2 SYDVKM. The CDR3 totals 15 residues. The junction had 13 bases not matched to a gene; V was cut back by 8 bases and J by 7 bases. The CDR3 nucleotides read TGTGCCAGCTGGCATGACGCGGGAGATGTCGGGGAGCTGTTTTTT. Translating it yields CASWHDAGDVGELFF.

This clone was counted a single time. The CDR3 protein is CASNTGGNGNTIYF. CDR3 DNA sequence: TGTGCCAGTAACACGGGAGGAAATGGAAACACCATATATTTT. The rearrangement links TRBV19 to TRBJ1-3; no firm D call. This CDR3 is built from 14 residues. V lost 7 bases to trimming and J lost 3 bases, with 13 bases between them. Germline V gene data show CDR1 as LNHDA and CDR2 as SQIVND (reference sequence).

The chain is built from TRBV19 and TRBJ1-2, with D hard to call. Germline CDR1 reads LNHDA; CDR2 reads SQIVND (reference sequence). The CDR3 has 11 amino acids. The V end lost 8 bases, the J end lost 4 bases, and 8 bases lay between the germline ends. The CDR3 nucleotides are TGTGCCAGTGGCATGGTCTATGGCTACACCTTC. This sequence encodes CASGMVYGYTF.

The V gene is TRBV19, the J gene TRBJ2-7, with TRBD1 matching over 7 bases. This CDR3 contains 13 residues. Germline assignment: CDR1 LNHDA and CDR2 SQIVND (reference sequence). V dropped 6 bases and J dropped 7; count of bases not matched to a gene: 9. The DNA of the CDR3 is TGTGCCAGTAGAGGGACAGCGACCAGGGAGCAGTACTTC. Residues: CASRGTATREQYF.

V gene TRBV14 combines with J gene TRBJ2-3, with no clear D. Germline loops: CDR1 SGHDN, CDR2 FVKESK. The V end lost 1 base, the J end lost 7 bases, and 9 bases lay between the germline ends. The CDR3 has 13 amino acids. Written as DNA, the CDR3 is TGTGCCAGCAGCCAAGTTCTAGGGAATACGCAGTATTTT. This codes for CASSQVLGNTQYF.

This chain links TRBV25-1 with TRBJ2-1; D possibly corresponds to TRBD1 (6 bases). Trimming cost V 7 bases and J 5 bases, with 6 bases left between them. There are 11 residues in the CDR3. Germline loops: CDR1 MGHDK, CDR2 SYGVNS. Here the CDR3 reads CASTGDNEQFF. For the CDR3, the DNA is TGTGCCAGCACAGGGGACAATGAGCAGTTCTTC.

V is TRBV7-2 and J is TRBJ2-1; either TRBD1 or TRBD2 may fit D (5 bases each). V dropped 5 bases and J dropped 10 bases, with 12 bases sitting between them. The CDR3 runs 12 residues. The germline gives CDR1 SGHTA, CDR2 FQGNSA. This CDR3 is CASSQPGPEQFF. The CDR3 DNA follows: TGTGCCAGCAGCCAGCCGGGACCGGAGCAGTTCTTC.

V usage is TRBV10-3 and J usage is TRBJ2-7; 11 bases line up with TRBD2. After removal of 5 bases from V and 2 bases from J, the junction contained 5 bases not matched to a gene. CDR1 is ENHRY and CDR2 is SYGVKD in the germline V gene. This CDR3 region has 15 residues. The CDR3 reads CAISMGTSGAYEQYF. The DNA of the CDR3 is TGTGCCATCAGTATGGGGACTAGCGGAGCCTACGAGCAGTACTTC.

This chain connects TRBV14 to TRBJ1-1; D not resolved. The CDR3 spans 13 residues. The V gene lost 10 bases and the J gene lost 3 bases, with 15 bases spanning the gap. Germline lookup yields CDR1 SGHDN and CDR2 FVKESK. The CDR3 DNA reads as TGTGCCACCAGATATGGGGTTCACACTGAAGCTTTCTTT. It specifies CATRYGVHTEAFF.

The V and J genes are TRBV19 and TRBJ1-1, with D possibly being TRBD1 (5 bases). This CDR3 has 14 residues. Between the trimmed V and J ends, which lost 5 bases and 1 base, there was a span of 11 bases. Germline V lookup: CDR1 LNHDA, CDR2 SQIVND (reference sequence). CDR3 sequence (DNA): TGTGCCAGTAGTTTGACAGACCCGAACACTGAAGCTTTCTTT. This codes for CASSLTDPNTEAFF.

To note about this clone: Other DNA sequences in the sample encode the same CDR3. The V gene is TRBV28, the J gene TRBJ1-1; D possibly corresponds to TRBD1 (5 bases). The length of the CDR3 is 12 residues. Germline CDR1 MDHEN, CDR2 SYDVKM. Deletions cut 6 bases from V and 4 bases from J, with 9 bases between. The CDR3 DNA follows: TGTGCCAGCAGCCTAGGGACCACTGAAGCTTTCTTT. This encodes CASSLGTTEAFF.